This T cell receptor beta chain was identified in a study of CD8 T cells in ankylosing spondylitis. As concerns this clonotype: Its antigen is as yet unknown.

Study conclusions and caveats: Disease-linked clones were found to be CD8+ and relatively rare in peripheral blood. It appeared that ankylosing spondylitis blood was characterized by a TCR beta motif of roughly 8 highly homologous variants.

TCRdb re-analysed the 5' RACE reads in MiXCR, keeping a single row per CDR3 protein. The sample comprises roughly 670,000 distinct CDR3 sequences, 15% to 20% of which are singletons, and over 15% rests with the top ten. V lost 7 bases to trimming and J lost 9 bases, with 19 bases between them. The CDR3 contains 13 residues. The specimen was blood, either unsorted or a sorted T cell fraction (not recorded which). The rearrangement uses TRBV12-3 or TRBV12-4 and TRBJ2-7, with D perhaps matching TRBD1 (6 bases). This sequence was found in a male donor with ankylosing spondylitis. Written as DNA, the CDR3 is TGTGCCAGCACCAATCAGGGGTATGGGGTGCAGTACTTC. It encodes CASTNQGYGVQYF.